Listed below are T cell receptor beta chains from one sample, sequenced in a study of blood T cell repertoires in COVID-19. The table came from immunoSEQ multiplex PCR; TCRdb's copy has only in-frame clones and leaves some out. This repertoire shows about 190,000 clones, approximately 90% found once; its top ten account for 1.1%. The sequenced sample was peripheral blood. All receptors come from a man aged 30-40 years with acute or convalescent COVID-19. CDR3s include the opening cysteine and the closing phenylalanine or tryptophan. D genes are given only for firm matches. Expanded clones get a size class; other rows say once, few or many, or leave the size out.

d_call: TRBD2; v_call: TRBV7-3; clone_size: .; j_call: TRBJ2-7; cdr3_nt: TGTGCCAGCAGCTTCGGCGGGGGTGCCTACGAGCAGTACTTC; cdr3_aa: CASSFGGGAYEQYF
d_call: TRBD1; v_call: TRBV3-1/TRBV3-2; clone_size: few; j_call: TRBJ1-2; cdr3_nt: TGTGCCAGCAGCCAACAGGGGGTTACCTATGGCTACACCTTC; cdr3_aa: CASSQQGVTYGYTF
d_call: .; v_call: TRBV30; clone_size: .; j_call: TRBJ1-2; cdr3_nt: TGTGCCTGGAGTGGGAGACTTCGAGGCTACACCTTC; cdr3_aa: CAWSGRLRGYTF
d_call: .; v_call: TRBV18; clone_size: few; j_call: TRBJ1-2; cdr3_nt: TGTGCCAGCTCACCTATCCTAGACAGTAACTATGGCTACACCTTC; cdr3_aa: CASSPILDSNYGYTF
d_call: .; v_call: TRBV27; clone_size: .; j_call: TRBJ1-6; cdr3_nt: TGTGCCAGCAGTTCCGTAGTGTCAGGGAAGAGCCGGTCACCCCTCCACTTT; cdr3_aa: CASSSVVSGKSRSPLHF
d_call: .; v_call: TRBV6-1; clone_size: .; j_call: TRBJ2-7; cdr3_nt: TGTGCCAGCAGTGAATGGCCCCAGGACTCCTACGAGCAGTACTTC; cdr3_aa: CASSEWPQDSYEQYF
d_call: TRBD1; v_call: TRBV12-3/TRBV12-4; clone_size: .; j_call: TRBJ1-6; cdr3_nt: TGTGCCAGCAGGGACAGGGATTCACCCCTCCACTTT; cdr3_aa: CASRDRDSPLHF
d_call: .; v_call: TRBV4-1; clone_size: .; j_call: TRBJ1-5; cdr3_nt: TGCGCCAGCAGCCAAGAGAGGTCGGGGGGACAGCCCCAGCATTTT; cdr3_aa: CASSQERSGGQPQHF
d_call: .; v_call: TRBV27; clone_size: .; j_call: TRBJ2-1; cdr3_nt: TGTGCCAGCAGTTTCTCAGGGGAACGGCCCCGGGAGCAGTTCTTC; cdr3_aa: CASSFSGERPREQFF
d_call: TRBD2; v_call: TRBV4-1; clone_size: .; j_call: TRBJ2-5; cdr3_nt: TGCGCCAGCAGCCAAGTGGCTAGCGGGGGCGGGGAGACCCAGTACTTC; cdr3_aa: CASSQVASGGGETQYF
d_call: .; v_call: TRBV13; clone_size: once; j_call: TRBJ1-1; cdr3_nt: TGTGCCAGCAGGAGGGTAGCGAACACTGAAGCTTTCTTT; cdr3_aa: CASRRVANTEAFF
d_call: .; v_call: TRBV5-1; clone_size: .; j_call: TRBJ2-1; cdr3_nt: TGCGCCAGCAGCTTGGTAGTCCACCACAATGAGCAGTTCTTC; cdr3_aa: CASSLVVHHNEQFF
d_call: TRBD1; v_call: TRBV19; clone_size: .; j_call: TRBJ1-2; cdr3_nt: TGTGCCAGTAGTCTTGGACAGGGGGGCCACTATGGCTACACCTTC; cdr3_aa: CASSLGQGGHYGYTF
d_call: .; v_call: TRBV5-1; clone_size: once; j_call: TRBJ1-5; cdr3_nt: TGCGCCAGCAACTACTCTCAGCCCCAGCATTTT; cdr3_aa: CASNYSQPQHF
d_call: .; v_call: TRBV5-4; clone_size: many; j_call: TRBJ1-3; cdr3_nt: TGTGCCAGCAGCCGAGGAGGGTCGGCGGGAAACACCATATATTTT; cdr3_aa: CASSRGGSAGNTIYF
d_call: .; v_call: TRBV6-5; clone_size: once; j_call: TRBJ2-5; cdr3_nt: TGTGCCAGCAGCCGGCAAGAGACCCAGTACTTC; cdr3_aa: CASSRQETQYF
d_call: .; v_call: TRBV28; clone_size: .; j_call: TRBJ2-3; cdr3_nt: TGTGCCAGCAGTCTACTCACCGGGACATCCGGGCTAGATACGCAGTATTTT; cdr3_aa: CASSLLTGTSGLDTQYF
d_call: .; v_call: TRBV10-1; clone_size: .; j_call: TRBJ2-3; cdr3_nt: TGCGCCAGCAGTGAGTCGGCGGTAGCCTATACGCAGTATTTT; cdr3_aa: CASSESAVAYTQYF
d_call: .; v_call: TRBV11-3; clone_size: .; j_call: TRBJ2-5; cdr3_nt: TGTGCCAGCAGCTTACAGGGCTGGAACACCCAGTACTTC; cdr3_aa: CASSLQGWNTQYF
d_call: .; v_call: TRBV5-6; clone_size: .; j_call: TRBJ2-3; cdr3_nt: TGTGCCAGCAGCCATACAGATACGCAGTATTTT; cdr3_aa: CASSHTDTQYF
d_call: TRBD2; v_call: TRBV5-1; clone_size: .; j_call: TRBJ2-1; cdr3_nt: TGCGCCAGCAGGTCCCGGGGGGAAGGGGCTTACAATGAGCAGTTCTTC; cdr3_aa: CASRSRGEGAYNEQFF
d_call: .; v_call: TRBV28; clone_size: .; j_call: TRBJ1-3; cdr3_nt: TGTGCCAGCCGGCAGGCGTCTGGAAACACCATATATTTT; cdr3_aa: CASRQASGNTIYF
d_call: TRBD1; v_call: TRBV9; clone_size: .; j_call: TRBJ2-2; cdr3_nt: TGTGCCAGCAGCCCCCCTCGGACAGGGGGAACCGGGGAGCTGTTTTTT; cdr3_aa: CASSPPRTGGTGELFF
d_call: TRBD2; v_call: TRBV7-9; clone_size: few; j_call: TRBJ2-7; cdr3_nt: TGTGCCAGCACTTCCTCCCTAGCGGGGGCCCTCTACGAGCAGTACTTC; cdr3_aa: CASTSSLAGALYEQYF
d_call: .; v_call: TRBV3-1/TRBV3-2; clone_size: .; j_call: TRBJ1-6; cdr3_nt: TGTGCCAGCAGCCAAGGCAGGGGCAGGAATTCACCCCTCCACTTT; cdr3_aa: CASSQGRGRNSPLHF
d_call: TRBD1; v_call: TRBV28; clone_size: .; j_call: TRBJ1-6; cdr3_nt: TGTGCCAGCAGATCCATCGGGACAGGGAGTATCCCCCTCCACTTT; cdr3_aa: CASRSIGTGSIPLHF
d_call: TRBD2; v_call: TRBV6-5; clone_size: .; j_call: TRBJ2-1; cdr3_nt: TGTGCCAGCAGTTGGGATAGCGGGATGGGGAATGAGCAGTTCTTC; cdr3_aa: CASSWDSGMGNEQFF
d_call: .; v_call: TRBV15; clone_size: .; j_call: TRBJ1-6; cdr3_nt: TGTGCCACCAGCAGAGATCAAGGGGGTTATTCACCCCTCCACTTT; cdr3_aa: CATSRDQGGYSPLHF
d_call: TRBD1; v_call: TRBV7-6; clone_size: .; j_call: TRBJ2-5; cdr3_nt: TGTGCCAGCAGCTGGTCACCGGGACAGGGGATAGAGACCCAGTACTTC; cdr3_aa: CASSWSPGQGIETQYF
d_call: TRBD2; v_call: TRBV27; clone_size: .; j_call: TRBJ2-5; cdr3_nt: TGTGCCAGCAGTTTTACACCGGGACTAGGAGAGACCCAGTACTTC; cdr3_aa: CASSFTPGLGETQYF
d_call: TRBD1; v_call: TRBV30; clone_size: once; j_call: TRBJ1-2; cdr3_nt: TGTGCCTTAGGACAGGGTAGGGGCTATGGCTACACCTTC; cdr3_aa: CALGQGRGYGYTF
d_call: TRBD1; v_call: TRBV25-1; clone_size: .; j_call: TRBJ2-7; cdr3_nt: TGTGCCAGCAGTAACAACCGGGACAGGGGCTACGAGCAGTACTTC; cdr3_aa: CASSNNRDRGYEQYF
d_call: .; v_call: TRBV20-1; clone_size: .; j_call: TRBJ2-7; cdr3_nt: TGCAGTGCCGGGACTGGCTACGAGCAGTACTTC; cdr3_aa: CSAGTGYEQYF
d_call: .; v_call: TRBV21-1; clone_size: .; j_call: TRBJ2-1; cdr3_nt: TGTGCCAGCAGCGTCCGGACTAGCAGCAATGAGCAGTTCTTC; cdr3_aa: CASSVRTSSNEQFF
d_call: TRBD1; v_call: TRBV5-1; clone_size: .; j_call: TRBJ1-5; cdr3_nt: TGCGCCAGCAGCTCGACAGGGGGAAATCAGCCCCAGCATTTT; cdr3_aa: CASSSTGGNQPQHF